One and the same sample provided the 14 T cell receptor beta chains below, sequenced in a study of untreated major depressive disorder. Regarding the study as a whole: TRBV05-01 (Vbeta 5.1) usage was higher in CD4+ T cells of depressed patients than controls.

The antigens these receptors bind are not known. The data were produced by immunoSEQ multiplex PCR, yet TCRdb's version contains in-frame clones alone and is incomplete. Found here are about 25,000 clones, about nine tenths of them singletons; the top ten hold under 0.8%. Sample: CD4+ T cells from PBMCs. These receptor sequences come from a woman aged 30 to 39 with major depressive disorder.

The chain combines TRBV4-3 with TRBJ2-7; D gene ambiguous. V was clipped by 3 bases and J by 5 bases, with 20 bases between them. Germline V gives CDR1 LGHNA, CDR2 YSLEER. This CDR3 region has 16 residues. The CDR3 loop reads CASSHRKILQVDEQYF. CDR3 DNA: TGCGCCAGCAGCCATCGAAAGATTCTCCAGGTTGACGAGCAGTACTTC.

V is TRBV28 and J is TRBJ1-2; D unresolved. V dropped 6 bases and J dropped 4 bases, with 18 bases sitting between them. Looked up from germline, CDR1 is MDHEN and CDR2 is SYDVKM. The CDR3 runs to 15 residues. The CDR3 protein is CASRTGSGLVYGYTF. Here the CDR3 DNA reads TGTGCCAGCAGAACGGGCAGCGGGCTGGTCTATGGCTACACCTTC.

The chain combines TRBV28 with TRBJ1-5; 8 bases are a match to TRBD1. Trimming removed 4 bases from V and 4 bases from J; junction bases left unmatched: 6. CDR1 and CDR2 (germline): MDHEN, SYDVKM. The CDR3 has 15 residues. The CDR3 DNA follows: TGTGCCAGCAGTTCAGCAGGGGGCAGGAATCAGCCCCAGCATTTT. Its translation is CASSSAGGRNQPQHF.

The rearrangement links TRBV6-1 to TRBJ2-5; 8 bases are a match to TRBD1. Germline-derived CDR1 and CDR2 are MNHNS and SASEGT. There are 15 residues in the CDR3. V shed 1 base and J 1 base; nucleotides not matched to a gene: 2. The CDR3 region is CASSEGQGSQETQYF. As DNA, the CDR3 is TGTGCCAGCAGTGAAGGACAGGGGAGCCAAGAGACCCAGTACTTC.

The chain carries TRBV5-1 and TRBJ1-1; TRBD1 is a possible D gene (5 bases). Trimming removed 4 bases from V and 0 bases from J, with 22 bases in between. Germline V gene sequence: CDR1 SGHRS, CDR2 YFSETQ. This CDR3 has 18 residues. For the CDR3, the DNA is TGCGCCAGCAGCCCCCCCCCAGGGTCCCCGCAATTGAACACTGAAGCTTTCTTT. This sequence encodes CASSPPPGSPQLNTEAFF.

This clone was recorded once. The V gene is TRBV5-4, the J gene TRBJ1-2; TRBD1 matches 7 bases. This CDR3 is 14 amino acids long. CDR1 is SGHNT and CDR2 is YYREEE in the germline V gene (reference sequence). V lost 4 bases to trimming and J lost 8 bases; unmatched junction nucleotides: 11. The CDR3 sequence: CASSLAGTEIGYTF. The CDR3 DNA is TGTGCCAGCAGCCTTGCCGGGACAGAAATAGGCTACACCTTC.

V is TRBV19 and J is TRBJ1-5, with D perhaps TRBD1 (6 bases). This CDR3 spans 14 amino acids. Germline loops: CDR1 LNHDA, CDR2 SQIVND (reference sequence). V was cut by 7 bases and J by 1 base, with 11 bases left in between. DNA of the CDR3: TGTGCCAGTAAAACAGGGCAGAGCAATCAGCCCCAGCATTTT. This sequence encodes CASKTGQSNQPQHF.

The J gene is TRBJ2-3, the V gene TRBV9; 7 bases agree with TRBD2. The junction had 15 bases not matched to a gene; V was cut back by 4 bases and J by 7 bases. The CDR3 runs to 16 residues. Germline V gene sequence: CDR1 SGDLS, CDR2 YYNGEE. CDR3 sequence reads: CASSPRTSEFLNTQYF. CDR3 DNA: TGTGCCAGCAGCCCACGAACTAGCGAATTCTTGAATACGCAGTATTTT.

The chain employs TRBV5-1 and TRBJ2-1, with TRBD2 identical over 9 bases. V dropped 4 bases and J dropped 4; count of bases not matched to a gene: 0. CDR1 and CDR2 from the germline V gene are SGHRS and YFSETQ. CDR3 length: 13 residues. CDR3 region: CASSSGGYNEQFF. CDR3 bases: TGCGCCAGCAGCAGCGGGGGGTACAATGAGCAGTTCTTC.

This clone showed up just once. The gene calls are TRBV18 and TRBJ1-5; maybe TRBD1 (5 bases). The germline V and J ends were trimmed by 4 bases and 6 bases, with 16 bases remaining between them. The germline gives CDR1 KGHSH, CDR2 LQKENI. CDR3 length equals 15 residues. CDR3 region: CASSRSAPGGQPQHF. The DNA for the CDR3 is TGTGCCAGCTCACGATCGGCCCCGGGGGGTCAGCCCCAGCATTTT.

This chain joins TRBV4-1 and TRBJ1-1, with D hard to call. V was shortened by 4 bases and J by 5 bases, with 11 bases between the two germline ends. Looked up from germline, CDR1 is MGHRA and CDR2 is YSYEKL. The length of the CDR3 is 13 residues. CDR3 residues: CASSPIGRTEAFF. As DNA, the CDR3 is TGCGCCAGCAGCCCTATCGGCAGGACTGAAGCTTTCTTT.

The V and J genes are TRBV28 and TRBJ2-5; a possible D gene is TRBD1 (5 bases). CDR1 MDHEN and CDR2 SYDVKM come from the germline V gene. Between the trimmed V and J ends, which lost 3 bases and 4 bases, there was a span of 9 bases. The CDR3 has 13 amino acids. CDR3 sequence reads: CASSLGRVETQYF. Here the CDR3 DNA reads TGTGCCAGCAGTTTGGGCAGGGTAGAGACCCAGTACTTC.

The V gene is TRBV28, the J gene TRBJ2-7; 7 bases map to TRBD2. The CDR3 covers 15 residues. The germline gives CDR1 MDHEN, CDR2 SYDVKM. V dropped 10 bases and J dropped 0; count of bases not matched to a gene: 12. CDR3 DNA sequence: TGTGCCACGTGGGCTAGCGGTTTGAGCTCCTACGAGCAGTACTTC. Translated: CATWASGLSSYEQYF.

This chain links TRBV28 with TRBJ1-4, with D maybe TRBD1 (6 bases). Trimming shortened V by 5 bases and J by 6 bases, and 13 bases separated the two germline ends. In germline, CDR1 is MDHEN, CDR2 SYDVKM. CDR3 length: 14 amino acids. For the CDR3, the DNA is TGTGCCAGCAGTCCAGGGGCGACGGATGAAAAACTGTTTTTT. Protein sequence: CASSPGATDEKLFF. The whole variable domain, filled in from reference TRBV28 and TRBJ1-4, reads DVKVTQSSRYLVKRTGEKVFLECVQDMDHENMFWYRQDPGLGLRLIYFSYDVKMKEKGDIPEGYSVSREKKERFSLILESASTNQTSMYLCASSPGATDEKLFFGSGTQLSVL.